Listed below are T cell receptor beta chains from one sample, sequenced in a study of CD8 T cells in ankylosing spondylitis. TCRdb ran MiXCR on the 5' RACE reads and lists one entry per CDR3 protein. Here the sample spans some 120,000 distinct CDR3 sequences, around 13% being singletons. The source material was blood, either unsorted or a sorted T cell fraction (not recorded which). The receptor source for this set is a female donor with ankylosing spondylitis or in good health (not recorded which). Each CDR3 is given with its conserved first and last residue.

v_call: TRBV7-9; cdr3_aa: CASSLETGGNSPLHF
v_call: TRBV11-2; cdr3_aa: CASSLEQRGLAKDTQYF
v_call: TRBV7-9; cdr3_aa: CASSLTSSGASDTQYF
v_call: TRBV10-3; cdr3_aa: CAIGERGGTYNEQFF
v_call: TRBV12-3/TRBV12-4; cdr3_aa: CASSSDRGGVGELFF
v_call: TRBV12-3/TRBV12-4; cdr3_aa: CASRLAAGPGKEQFF
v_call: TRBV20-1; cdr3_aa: CSAPAGSGEKLFF
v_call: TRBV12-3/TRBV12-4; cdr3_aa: CASWTPAAFGYTF
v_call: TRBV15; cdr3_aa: CATSRNQGPYEQYF
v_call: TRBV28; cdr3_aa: CASSLRDRENQPQHF
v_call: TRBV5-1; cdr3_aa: CASSRSSGDEQFF
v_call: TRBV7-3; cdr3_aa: CASRRGVSGELFF
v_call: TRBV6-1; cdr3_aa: CASSGPGLQETQYF
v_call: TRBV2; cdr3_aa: CASSPSGGASAGELFF
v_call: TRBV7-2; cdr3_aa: CASRPPGLASDTQYF
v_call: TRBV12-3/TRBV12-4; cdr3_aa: CASSLSVTLAKNIQYF
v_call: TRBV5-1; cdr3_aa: CASSSLAERGADTQYF
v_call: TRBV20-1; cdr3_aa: CSGAGQGGSGEQFF
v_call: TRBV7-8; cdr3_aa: CASSSTFTDTQYF
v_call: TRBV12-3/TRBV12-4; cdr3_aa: CASSSRRINSNQPQHF
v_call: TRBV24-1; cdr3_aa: CATSDFSPSINNEQFF
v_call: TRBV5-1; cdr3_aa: CASSFTGMRTDTQYF
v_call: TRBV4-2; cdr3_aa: CASSRVSGVAFDTGELFF
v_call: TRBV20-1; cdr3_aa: CSATGLSSYEQYF
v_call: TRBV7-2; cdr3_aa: CASSLMEYQSKTEAFF
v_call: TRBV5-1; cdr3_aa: CASSGRRRTDTQYF
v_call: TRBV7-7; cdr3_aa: CASSQIRTGQETQYF
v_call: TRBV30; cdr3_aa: CAWSRRTGELFF
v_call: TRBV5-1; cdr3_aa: CASSLGDTSNQPQHF
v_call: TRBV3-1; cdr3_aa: CASSQDPTAKFNEQFF
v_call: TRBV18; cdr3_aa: CASSPQPGPKTQYF
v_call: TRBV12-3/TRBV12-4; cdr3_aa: CASTLLAGGRPGELFF
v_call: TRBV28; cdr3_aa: CASSFGYAYEQYF
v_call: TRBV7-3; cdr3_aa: CASSPQTGLYPDGYTF